The rows below give T cell receptor beta chains drawn from one sample of a study of sequential checkpoint blockade in melanoma. Libraries were prepared by immunoSEQ multiplex PCR; TCRdb keeps only in-frame clonotypes and omits some of them. The sample includes under 40,000 clones, around nine tenths of them seen just once. Here the sequenced sample was CD8+ T cells sorted from blood (inferred from file names), taken from a patient given nivolumab and ipilimumab in sequence. All receptors come from a human donor with melanoma. Both conserved end residues are part of each CDR3.

V gene,CDR3 protein
TRBV7-2,CASSPGTGRRLYEQYF
TRBV15,CATSPTSGVWLYGYTF
TRBV18,CASSPRGVGTEAFF
TRBV14,CASSQEPAGSYNEQFF
TRBV15,CATSRDLSSGNTIYF
TRBV4-1,CASSQENGHGGAFF
TRBV7-9,CASSPTSGRGGEQFF
TRBV27,CASSLGQGVSYEQYF
TRBV4-3,CASSQARGLTEAFF
TRBV6-5,CASSYSTGVGNEQFF
TRBV29-1,CSVEDWTSGRALSNEQFF
TRBV7-8,CASSFSSDSYNEQFF
TRBV27,CASRGYSGNTIYF
TRBV27,CASSPRATGHEQYF
TRBV5-6,CASSPDRGRGLNTEAFF
TRBV5-1,CASSYWTGTYKQYF
TRBV27,CASTRGGSSYNEQFF
TRBV19,CASSIGLTGELFF
TRBV7-9,CASSYLAGFGNEQFF
TRBV6-5,CASSFSGSTEQFF
TRBV27,CASSGGLASSYNEQFF
TRBV4-1,CASSQRTGGASIF
TRBV7-9,CASSFGEKLFF
TRBV6-5,CASRSSRNQPQHF
TRBV19,CASSTWEQGAQETQYF
TRBV10-1,CASSEFKGGHEQYF
TRBV7-3,CASSFPTSGTNNEQFF
TRBV4-3,CASSLVGGGTDTQYF
TRBV30,CAWTTGTFNYGYTF
TRBV7-8,CASSLELGTLLEDEQYF
TRBV11-2,CASSLQGAGYTF
TRBV13,CASSLDRGLNTEAFF
TRBV12-5,CASGDRSNQPQHF
TRBV4-2,CASSQPHRPQGAFSDTEAFF
TRBV27,CASSWDSNYEQYF
TRBV27,CASSLSPGGAGQPQHF
TRBV2,CASSDEASGGYNEQFF
TRBV28,CASASQGDQPQHF
TRBV19,CASSIWDRATGELFF
TRBV10-3,CAISESGASSYNEQFF
TRBV7-9,CASSLGPGLAGGGTQYF
TRBV5-1,CASSPTTGQGYTDTQYF
TRBV7-8,CASSLLAGVWHEQFF
TRBV11-3,CASSLELASKEGNEQFF
TRBV6-6,CASRGTGPYEQYF
TRBV19,CASSIDGDRGYNEQFF
TRBV7-9,CASSLGSTEAFF
TRBV9,CASSVVPSSYEQYF
TRBV27,CASSLSPGPYEQYF
TRBV27,CASSLSGINQPQHF
TRBV27,CASQAGIGSYEQYF
TRBV2,CASRPPGGTEAFF
TRBV2,CASSGTDHSNQPQHF
TRBV2,CASNEFLSTDTQYF
TRBV6-5,CASSYSKRSSYEQYF
TRBV5-1,CASSLGLGVGTDTQYF